The 28 T cell receptor beta chains reported below all come from one sample, sequenced in a study of OX40 agonist ivuxolimab in advanced cancers. Method: immunoSEQ multiplex PCR; TCRdb's copy keeps in-frame clones and lacks some. The sample contains approximately 50,000 clones, around four fifths of which appear only once. Here the sequenced sample was CD4+ or CD8+ T cells sorted from blood, taken in a trial of the OX40 agonist ivuxolimab. The receptors shown here come from an adult with an advanced solid tumor such as melanoma, head and neck, liver or kidney cancer.

The V call is TRBV5-1, the J call TRBJ1-5; D not certain. The CDR3 runs to 15 residues. CDR1 and CDR2 (germline): SGHRS, YFSETQ. V was shortened by 0 bases and J by 6 bases, with 13 bases between the two germline ends. CDR3 region: CASSLAAGSGQPQHF. The CDR3 bases are TGCGCCAGCAGCTTGGCCGCGGGGAGCGGTCAGCCCCAGCATTTT.

This CDR3 reads CASSPGLASDVSTDTQYF. CDR3 coding DNA: TGCGCCAGCAGCCCGGGACTAGCATCCGACGTTAGCACAGATACGCAGTATTTT. The chain links TRBV5-1 to TRBJ2-3; 9 positions match TRBD2. CDR1 and CDR2 (germline): SGHRS, YFSETQ. The CDR3 has 18 residues. V lost 4 bases and J lost 0; bases outside the gene matches: 12. The full variable domain, completed using reference TRBV5-1 and TRBJ2-3, is KAGVTQTPRYLIKTRGQQVTLSCSPISGHRSVSWYQQTPGQGLQFLFEYFSETQRNKGNFPGRFSGRQFSNSRSEMNVSTLELGDSALYLCASSPGLASDVSTDTQYFGPGTRLTVL.

The V and J genes are TRBV5-1 and TRBJ1-1; D call uncertain. The germline gives CDR1 SGHRS, CDR2 YFSETQ. V dropped 2 bases and J dropped 1 base, with 9 bases sitting between them. The CDR3 is made up of 14 amino acids. CDR3 sequence: CASSLGAANTEAFF. The CDR3, as DNA: TGCGCCAGCAGCTTAGGCGCTGCGAACACTGAAGCTTTCTTT.

Only a few counts were recorded for this clone. The J gene is TRBJ1-1, the V gene TRBV7-2, with D perhaps TRBD1 (6 bases). This CDR3 is built from 14 residues. Per germline, CDR1 SGHTA and CDR2 FQGNSA. The ends were cut back, 2 bases at V and 5 bases at J, with 12 bases in the middle. CDR3 sequence: CASSLYSGETEAFF. The CDR3 DNA reads TGTGCCAGCAGCTTATATTCAGGGGAAACTGAAGCTTTCTTT.

V gene TRBV18 combines with J gene TRBJ2-1; D remains ambiguous. Between the trimmed V and J ends, which lost 2 bases and 6 bases, there was a span of 2 bases. CDR3 length: 11 amino acids. Germline V gives CDR1 KGHSH, CDR2 LQKENI. The CDR3 bases are TGTGCCAGCTCACCAACCAATGAGCAGTTCTTC. Translated: CASSPTNEQFF.

The rearrangement uses TRBV9 and TRBJ2-7; 8 bases align to TRBD1. V trimming: 3 bases; J trimming: 6 bases; junction bases outside the gene matches: 8. The CDR3 consists of 14 residues. The germline V gene encodes CDR1 SGDLS and CDR2 YYNGEE. CDR3 residues: CASSATQGVGEQYF. CDR3 bases: TGTGCCAGCAGCGCCACACAGGGGGTCGGCGAGCAGTACTTC.

This chain connects TRBV19 to TRBJ1-1; D may be TRBD1 (5 bases). Germline-derived CDR1 and CDR2 are LNHDA and SQIVND (reference sequence). The CDR3 runs to 14 residues. V was cut by 8 bases and J by 1 base, with 14 bases left in between. CDR3 region: CASSPWRGNTEAFF. DNA for the CDR3: TGTGCCAGTTCGCCTTGGAGGGGGAACACTGAAGCTTTCTTT.

The CDR3 region has the DNA TGCGCCAGCAGCCCGGGGGGGACTAGCGGCTCCTACAATGAGCAGTTCTTC. Translated: CASSPGGTSGSYNEQFF. The chain uses TRBV5-1 and TRBJ2-1; 11 bases fit TRBD2. This CDR3 has 17 amino acids. Germline V gives CDR1 SGHRS, CDR2 YFSETQ. Trimming cost V 4 bases and J 0 bases; bases outside gene matches: 6.

The chain uses TRBV27 and TRBJ2-5; D call uncertain. Germline V gene sequence: CDR1 MNHEY, CDR2 SMNVEV (reference sequence). This CDR3 comprises 13 residues. The ends were cut back, 5 bases at V and 1 base at J, with 8 bases in the middle. CDR3 sequence (DNA): TGTGCCAGCAGTCGTCGGAGCCAAGAGACCCAGTACTTC. Its protein is CASSRRSQETQYF.

V usage is TRBV6-1 and J usage is TRBJ2-7; D uncertain. V was cut by 0 bases and J by 0 bases, with 9 bases left in between. This CDR3 has 15 amino acids. Germline lookup yields CDR1 MNHNS and CDR2 SASEGT. CDR3 nucleotide sequence: TGTGCCAGCAGTGAAGCCGAGACGGCCTCCTACGAGCAGTACGTC. This gives the protein CASSEAETASYEQYV.

This clone appeared a few times. V usage is TRBV4-2 and J usage is TRBJ1-6, with D perhaps matching TRBD1 (6 bases). The germline V gene encodes CDR1 LGHNA and CDR2 YNFKEQ. Trimming took 0 bases from V and 9 from J, leaving 15 bases between them. This CDR3 has 16 amino acids. This CDR3 is CASSQDLGGSGSPLHF. As DNA, the CDR3 is TGTGCCAGCAGCCAAGATCTAGGGGGATCTGGTTCACCCCTCCACTTT.

This chain joins TRBV27 and TRBJ2-6; no reliable D call. The V gene lost 7 bases and the J gene lost 1 base, with 11 bases spanning the gap. Looked up from germline, CDR1 is MNHEY and CDR2 is SMNVEV (reference sequence). The CDR3 extends over 15 amino acids. DNA for the CDR3: TGTGCCAGCACAGTAAACCCGTCTGGGGCCAACGTCCTGACTTTC. Translating gives CASTVNPSGANVLTF.

The V gene is TRBV27, the J gene TRBJ2-3, with 8 bases identical to TRBD2. V gave up 5 bases and J gave up 1 base; unmatched junction bases: 11. Looked up from germline, CDR1 is MNHEY and CDR2 is SMNVEV (reference sequence). The CDR3 spans 17 residues. The CDR3 loop is CASSPPATSGRTDTQYF. DNA of the CDR3: TGTGCCAGCAGTCCGCCCGCCACTAGCGGACGCACAGATACGCAGTATTTT.

The J gene is TRBJ2-7, the V gene TRBV21-1; the D segment call TRBD2 is taken from the table without a DNA check. TRBV21-1 has pseudogene status. The CDR3 has 17 residues. CDR3 amino acids: CASILLTSGGPSYEQYV. The CDR3 nucleotides are TGTGCCAGCATCTTGTTAACTAGCGGGGGGCCCTCCTACGAGCAGTACGTC.

The chain joins TRBV28 to TRBJ1-1; D unresolved. Germline CDR1 MDHEN, CDR2 SYDVKM. The CDR3 consists of 13 residues. V was pared by 5 bases and J by 8 bases, with 15 bases between. Here the CDR3 DNA reads TGTGCCAGCAGTCGACAAGGGAGGGAAGAAGCTTTCTTT. Translation gives CASSRQGREEAFF.

The V and J genes are TRBV28 and TRBJ2-5, with 11 bases fitting TRBD1. The end of the DNA is better explained by TRBJ2-7, so the J call may be wrong. Per germline, CDR1 MDHEN and CDR2 SYDVKM. The CDR3 is 13 residues long. The CDR3 reads CASAGQGAHEQYF. CDR3 DNA sequence: TGTGCCAGCGCTGGACAGGGGGCCCACGAGCAGTACTTC.

This chain connects TRBV5-6 to TRBJ1-5; 8 bases map to TRBD1. V gave up 3 bases and J gave up 4 bases; unmatched junction bases: 6. Germline CDR1 and CDR2: SGHDT and YYEEEE. The CDR3 length is 15 residues. The chain's CDR3 is CASSSDRVGNQPQHF. The CDR3 bases are TGTGCCAGCAGCTCGGACAGGGTGGGGAATCAGCCCCAGCATTTT.

The V gene is TRBV19, the J gene TRBJ1-1; D ambiguous. V lost 6 bases to trimming and J lost 2 bases, with 10 bases between them. The germline V gene has CDR1 LNHDA and CDR2 SQIVND (reference sequence). CDR3 size: 13 residues. The CDR3, as DNA: TGTGCCAGTAGGGCGGCACTTAACACTGAAGCTTTCTTT. Amino acids: CASRAALNTEAFF.

J is TRBJ2-7 and V is TRBV27; D may be TRBD1 (6 bases). The germline V gene encodes CDR1 MNHEY and CDR2 SMNVEV (reference sequence). Trimming left V 5 bases short and J 3 bases short, with 14 bases between. CDR3 length equals 14 residues. The CDR3, as DNA: TGTGCCAGCAGTCAATCGGGACAAAACTACGAGCAGTACTTC. This sequence encodes CASSQSGQNYEQYF.

The genes are TRBV6-6 and TRBJ1-2; 9 bases are a match to TRBD1. Germline CDR1 MNHNY, CDR2 SVGAGI (reference sequence). Germline trimming cut 6 bases from V and 3 bases from J; bases unmatched to any gene: 5. The CDR3 length is 14 residues. CDR3 DNA: TGTGCCAGCAGGGAGGGACAGGGAGACTATGGCTACACCTTC. Translated, it gives CASREGQGDYGYTF.

This clone was seen more than once but under ten times. V usage is TRBV7-9 and J usage is TRBJ1-2; D might be TRBD1 (5 bases). In germline, CDR1 is SEHNR, CDR2 FQNEAQ (reference sequence). The V end was cut by 5 bases, the J end by 4 bases, with 8 bases between. This CDR3 has 12 amino acids. CDR3 DNA: TGTGCCAGCAGCCCCGGGGGCTATGGCTACACCTTC. Translating it yields CASSPGGYGYTF.

The V gene is TRBV5-6, the J gene TRBJ1-2; 7 nucleotides align to TRBD1. The germline CDR1 and CDR2 sequences are SGHDT and YYEEEE. V shed 5 bases, J shed 4 bases, and the junction held 8 bases outside the gene matches. There are 14 residues in the CDR3. Here the CDR3 DNA reads TGTGCCAGCAGTTTTCTGCAGGGGGGCTATGGCTACACCTTC. This gives the protein CASSFLQGGYGYTF.

The chain combines TRBV5-4 with TRBJ2-1, with a tentative D call TRBD1 (5 bases). V was cut by 4 bases and J by 1 base, with 9 bases left in between. CDR1 and CDR2 from the germline V gene are SGHNT and YYREEE (reference sequence). The CDR3 runs to 14 residues. The CDR3 nucleotides are TGTGCCAGCAGCATGACAGCTTCCTACAATGAGCAGTTCTTC. Residues: CASSMTASYNEQFF.

This rearrangement joins TRBV18 to TRBJ2-3; D gene ambiguous. CDR1 and CDR2 (germline): KGHSH, LQKENI. This CDR3 spans 14 amino acids. V was shortened by 5 bases and J by 0 bases, with 9 bases between the two germline ends. CDR3 in amino acids: CASSSKISTDTQYF. CDR3 nucleotide sequence: TGTGCCAGCTCATCTAAGATAAGCACAGATACGCAGTATTTT.

This rearrangement joins TRBV28 to TRBJ2-2, with TRBD2 as a possible D gene (6 bases). V lost 7 bases and J lost 6, with 9 bases in between. Germline lookup yields CDR1 MDHEN and CDR2 SYDVKM. The CDR3 is made up of 12 amino acids. CDR3 region: CASTERAGELFF. The DNA of the CDR3 is TGTGCCAGCACCGAGCGGGCCGGGGAGCTGTTTTTT.

The chain joins TRBV15 to TRBJ1-5, with TRBD1 identical over 8 bases. V lost 3 bases and J lost 7; bases outside the gene matches: 2. This CDR3 contains 13 residues. The V gene's germline CDR1 is LNHNV and CDR2 YYDKDF (reference sequence). In DNA form, the CDR3 reads TGTGCCACCAGCAGCGCAGGGGGCCAGCCCCAGCATTTT. This translates into CATSSAGGQPQHF.

The rearrangement links TRBV4-2 to TRBJ2-7; 8 nucleotides line up with TRBD1. Germline V gene sequence: CDR1 LGHNA, CDR2 YNFKEQ. The CDR3 is made up of 15 amino acids. J lost 0 bases, V lost 5 bases, and 6 bases had no gene match. CDR3 DNA sequence: TGTGCCAGCAGCTACCGGACAGGGTCCTCCTACGAGCAGTACTTC. It translates to CASSYRTGSSYEQYF.

This clone turned up a few times. The genes are TRBV27 and TRBJ2-6; D is undetermined. This CDR3 comprises 17 residues. The V and J ends lost 2 bases and 0 bases respectively, with 11 bases between them. The germline V gene has CDR1 MNHEY and CDR2 SMNVEV (reference sequence). In DNA form, the CDR3 reads TGTGCCAGCAGTTTAGGCCAGCTTCCCTCTGGGGCCAACGTCCTGACTTTC. It is translated as CASSLGQLPSGANVLTF.